Shown below are 13 T cell receptor beta chains from a single sample sequenced in a study of T cell responses to AZD1222 COVID-19 vaccine. The assay was immunoSEQ multiplex PCR, and TCRdb's table has in-frame clones only and misses some. The data contain about 100,000 clones, about nine tenths of them singletons. The sample consisted of peripheral blood, taken on day 0 of AZD1222 vaccination. Receptor source: an adult in good health.

The chain uses TRBV28 and TRBJ2-2; perhaps TRBD1 as D (6 bases). This CDR3 has 16 residues. V lost 3 bases and J lost 6, with 17 bases in between. In germline, CDR1 is MDHEN, CDR2 SYDVKM. As DNA, the CDR3 is TGTGCCAGCAGTTTTGTGTCAGGGGAAACTTCCGGGGAGCTGTTTTTT. It encodes CASSFVSGETSGELFF.

The rearrangement links TRBV5-1 to TRBJ1-1; D gene unclear. V lost 0 bases to trimming and J lost 10 bases, with 13 bases between them. Germline-derived CDR1 and CDR2 are SGHRS and YFSETQ. This CDR3 has 13 amino acids. CDR3 bases: TGCGCCAGCAGCTTGGGGCAGGCGGTCGGAGCTTTCTTT. Translation gives CASSLGQAVGAFF.

V usage is TRBV6-5 and J usage is TRBJ2-1; 9 bases are a match to TRBD2. Germline assignment: CDR1 MNHEY and CDR2 SVGAGI. V was pared by 5 bases and J by 9 bases, with 8 bases of the junction left unmatched. CDR3 length equals 14 residues. The CDR3 bases are TGTGCCAGCAGTCCGGGACTAGCTTATGGTGAGCAGTTCTTC. Amino acids: CASSPGLAYGEQFF.

This clone was recorded a few times. This sequence joins TRBV28 and TRBJ1-2, with D possibly matching TRBD1 (6 bases). This CDR3 spans 15 amino acids. CDR1 and CDR2 (germline): MDHEN, SYDVKM. V lost 3 bases to trimming and J lost 7 bases, with 18 bases between them. The CDR3 DNA reads as TGTGCCAGCAGTTTGCCTGGTGGGGGGCGGGGTGGCTACACCTTC. As protein: CASSLPGGGRGGYTF.

The rearrangement joins TRBV28 to TRBJ1-2; a weak D match, TRBD1 (6 bases). CDR3 length equals 17 residues. V was clipped by 7 bases and J by 3 bases, with 24 bases between them. Germline V gives CDR1 MDHEN, CDR2 SYDVKM. The CDR3, as DNA: TGTGCCAGCAAAAGTGAGGGACATTTTCAAACAGACTATGGCTACACCTTC. This encodes CASKSEGHFQTDYGYTF.

The chain links TRBV7-3 to TRBJ1-1; 8 positions agree with TRBD1. Germline assignment: CDR1 SGHTA and CDR2 FQGTGA. The CDR3 totals 14 residues. Trimming took 1 base from V and 6 from J; bases not matched to a gene: 4. CDR3 bases: TGTGCCAGCAGCTTAATTCCAGGGGGCCCTGAAGCTTTCTTT. Translated, it gives CASSLIPGGPEAFF.

V gene TRBV10-3 combines with J gene TRBJ1-1; perhaps TRBD1 as D (6 bases). The CDR3 spans 13 residues. Germline loops: CDR1 ENHRY, CDR2 SYGVKD. The V and J ends lost 6 bases and 1 base respectively, with 9 bases between them. CDR3 amino acids: CAIRDSPNTEAFF. Here the CDR3 DNA reads TGTGCCATCAGGGACAGCCCGAACACTGAAGCTTTCTTT.

The chain employs TRBV20-1 and TRBJ2-1; tentatively, D is TRBD2 (7 bases). This CDR3 has 13 amino acids. The V end was cut by 3 bases, the J end by 7 bases, with 13 bases between. CDR1 is DFQATT and CDR2 is SNEGSKA in the germline V gene (reference sequence). CDR3 in DNA: TGCAGTGCTAGTGTAGGGGGAGGGAATGAGCAGTTCTTC. This sequence encodes CSASVGGGNEQFF.

This chain joins TRBV6-5 and TRBJ1-1, with unresolved D. The CDR3 extends over 15 amino acids. Germline-derived CDR1 and CDR2 are MNHEY and SVGAGI. Trimming stripped 6 bases from V and 0 bases from J, with 14 bases between. In nucleotides, the CDR3 is TGTGCCAGCAGAAAAGAAATCTCACTGAACACTGAAGCTTTCTTT. Amino acid sequence: CASRKEISLNTEAFF.

V and J are TRBV6-2 or TRBV6-3 and TRBJ1-5; D is ambiguous. Germline V gene lookup returns CDR1 MNHEY and CDR2 SVGEGT. This CDR3 has 13 residues. Trimming shortened V by 2 bases and J by 5 bases, and 7 bases separated the two germline ends. CDR3 sequence: CASSYREYQPQHF. CDR3 in DNA: TGTGCCAGCAGTTACAGGGAATATCAGCCCCAGCATTTT.

V usage is TRBV28 and J usage is TRBJ1-1; D is perhaps TRBD1 (5 bases). Germline V gives CDR1 MDHEN, CDR2 SYDVKM. Trimming shortened V by 5 bases and J by 1 base, and 11 bases separated the two germline ends. The CDR3 runs 14 residues. Here the CDR3 reads CASSVTTGNTEAFF. The DNA of the CDR3 is TGTGCCAGCAGTGTAACCACAGGGAACACTGAAGCTTTCTTT.

The chain has TRBV20-1 and TRBJ2-7; D unresolved. The CDR3 loop spans 11 amino acids. The germline V gene encodes CDR1 DFQATT and CDR2 SNEGSKA (reference sequence). CDR3 nucleotides: TGCAGCAGACTGGGCACATACGAGCAGTACTTC. This sequence encodes CSRLGTYEQYF.

The rearrangement links TRBV29-1 to TRBJ1-4; no clear D. CDR3 length equals 12 residues. V lost 4 bases and J 7 bases, leaving 10 bases between the germline ends. CDR1 SQVTM and CDR2 ANQGSEA come from the germline V gene. The CDR3 is CSVGVGSEKLFF. The CDR3, as DNA: TGCAGCGTTGGGGTAGGGAGTGAAAAACTGTTTTTT.